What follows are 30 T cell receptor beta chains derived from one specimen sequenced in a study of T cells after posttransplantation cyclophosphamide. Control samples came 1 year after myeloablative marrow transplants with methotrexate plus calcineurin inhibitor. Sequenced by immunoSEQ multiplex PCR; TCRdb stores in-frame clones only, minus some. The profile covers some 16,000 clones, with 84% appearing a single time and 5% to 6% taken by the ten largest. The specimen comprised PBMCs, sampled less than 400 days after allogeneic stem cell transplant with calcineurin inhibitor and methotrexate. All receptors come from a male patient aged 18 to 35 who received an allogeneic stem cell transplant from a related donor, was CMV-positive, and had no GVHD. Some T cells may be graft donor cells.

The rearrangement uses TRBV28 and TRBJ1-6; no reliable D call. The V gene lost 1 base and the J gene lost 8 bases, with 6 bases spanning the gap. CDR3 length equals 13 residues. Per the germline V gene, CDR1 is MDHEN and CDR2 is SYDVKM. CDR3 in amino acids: CASSLFADSPLHF. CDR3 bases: TGTGCCAGCAGTTTATTCGCGGATTCACCCCTCCACTTT.

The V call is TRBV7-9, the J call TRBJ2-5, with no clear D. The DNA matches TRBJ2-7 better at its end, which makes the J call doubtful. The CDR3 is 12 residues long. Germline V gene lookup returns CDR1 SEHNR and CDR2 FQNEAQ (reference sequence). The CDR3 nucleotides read TGTGCCAGCAGCTTATTAGCCTACGAGCAGTACTTC. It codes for CASSLLAYEQYF.

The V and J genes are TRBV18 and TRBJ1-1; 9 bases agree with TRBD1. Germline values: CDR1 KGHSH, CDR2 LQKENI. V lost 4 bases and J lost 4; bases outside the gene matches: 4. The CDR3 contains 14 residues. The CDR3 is CASSRDRVVTEAFF. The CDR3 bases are TGTGCCAGCTCACGGGACAGGGTCGTCACTGAAGCTTTCTTT.

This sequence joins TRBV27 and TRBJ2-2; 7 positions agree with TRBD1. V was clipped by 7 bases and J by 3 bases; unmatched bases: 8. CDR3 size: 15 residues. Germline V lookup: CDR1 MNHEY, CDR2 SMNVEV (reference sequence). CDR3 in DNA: TGTGCCAGCAAACAACAGGGGAGATACACCGGGGAGCTGTTTTTT. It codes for CASKQQGRYTGELFF.

The CDR3 sequence: CASSYHKAKQTEAFF. The CDR3 nucleotides read TGTGCCAGCAGTTATCACAAGGCAAAACAGACTGAAGCTTTCTTT. The chain links TRBV6-6 to TRBJ1-1; D is uncertain. There are 15 residues in the CDR3. V was shortened by 3 bases and J by 5 bases, with 16 bases between the two germline ends. Germline values: CDR1 MNHNY, CDR2 SVGAGI (reference sequence).

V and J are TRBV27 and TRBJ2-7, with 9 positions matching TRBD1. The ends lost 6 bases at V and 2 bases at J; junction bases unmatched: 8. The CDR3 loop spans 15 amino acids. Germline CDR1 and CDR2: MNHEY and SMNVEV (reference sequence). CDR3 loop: CASSLHGQGTYEQYF. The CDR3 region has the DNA TGTGCCAGCAGCCTACACGGACAGGGGACCTACGAGCAGTACTTC.

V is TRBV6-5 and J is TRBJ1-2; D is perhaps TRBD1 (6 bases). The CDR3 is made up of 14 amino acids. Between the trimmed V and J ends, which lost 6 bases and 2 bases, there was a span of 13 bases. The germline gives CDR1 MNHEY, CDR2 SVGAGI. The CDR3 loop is CASSPPTGNYGYTF. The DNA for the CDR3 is TGTGCCAGCAGCCCTCCGACAGGAAACTATGGCTACACCTTC.

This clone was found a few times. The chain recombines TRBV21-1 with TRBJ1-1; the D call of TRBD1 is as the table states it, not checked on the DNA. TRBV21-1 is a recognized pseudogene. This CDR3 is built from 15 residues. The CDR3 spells CASSKGQGMNTEAFF. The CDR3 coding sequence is TGTGCCAGCAGCAAAGGGCAGGGGATGAACACTGAAGCTTTCTTT.

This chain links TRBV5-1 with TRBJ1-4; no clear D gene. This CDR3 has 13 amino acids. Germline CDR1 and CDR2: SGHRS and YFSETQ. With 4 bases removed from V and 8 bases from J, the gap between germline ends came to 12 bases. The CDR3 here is CASSDWEREKLFF. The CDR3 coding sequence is TGCGCCAGCAGCGATTGGGAGAGGGAAAAACTGTTTTTT.

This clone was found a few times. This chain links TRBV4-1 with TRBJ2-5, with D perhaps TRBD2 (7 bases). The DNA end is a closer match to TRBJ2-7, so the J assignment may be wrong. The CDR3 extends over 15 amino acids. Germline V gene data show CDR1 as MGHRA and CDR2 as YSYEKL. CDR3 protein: CASSQVMGGRNEQYF. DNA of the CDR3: TGCGCCAGCAGCCAAGTGATGGGGGGGCGAAACGAGCAGTACTTC.

In DNA, the CDR3 is TGTGCCAGCAGGGGACACGCGCCCAATTCACCCCTCCACTTT. Protein sequence: CASRGHAPNSPLHF. The V gene is TRBV6-5, the J gene TRBJ1-6, with D tentatively TRBD1 (6 bases). V was trimmed by 6 bases and J by 7 bases, leaving 13 bases between them. This CDR3 is built from 14 residues. Looked up from germline, CDR1 is MNHEY and CDR2 is SVGAGI.

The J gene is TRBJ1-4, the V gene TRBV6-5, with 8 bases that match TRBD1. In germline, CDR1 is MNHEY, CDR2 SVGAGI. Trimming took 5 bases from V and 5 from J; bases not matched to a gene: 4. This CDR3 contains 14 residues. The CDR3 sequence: CASSGRTGNEKLFF. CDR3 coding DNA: TGTGCCAGCAGTGGGCGGACAGGGAATGAAAAACTGTTTTTT.

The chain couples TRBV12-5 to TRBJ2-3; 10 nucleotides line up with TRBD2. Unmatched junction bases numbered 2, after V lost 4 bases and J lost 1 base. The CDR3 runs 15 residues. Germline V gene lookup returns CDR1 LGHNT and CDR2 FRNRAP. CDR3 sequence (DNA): TGTGCTAGTGGTTCCGGGACTAGCGGCACAGATACGCAGTATTTT. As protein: CASGSGTSGTDTQYF. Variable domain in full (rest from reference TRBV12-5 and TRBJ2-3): DARVTQTPRHKVTEMGQEVTMRCQPILGHNTVFWYRQTMMQGLELLAYFRNRAPLDDSGMPKDRFSAEMPDATLATLKIQPSEPRDSAVYFCASGSGTSGTDTQYFGPGTRLTVL.

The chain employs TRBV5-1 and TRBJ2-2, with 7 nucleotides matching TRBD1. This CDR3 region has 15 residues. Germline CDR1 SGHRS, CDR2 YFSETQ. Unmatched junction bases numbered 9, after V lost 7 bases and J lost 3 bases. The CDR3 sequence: CASRPFQGDTGELFF. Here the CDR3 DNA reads TGCGCCAGCCGTCCCTTCCAGGGGGACACCGGGGAGCTGTTTTTT.

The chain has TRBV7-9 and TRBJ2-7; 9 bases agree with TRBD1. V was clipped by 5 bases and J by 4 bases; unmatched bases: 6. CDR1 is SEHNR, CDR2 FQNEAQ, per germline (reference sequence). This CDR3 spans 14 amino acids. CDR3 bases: TGTGCCAGCAGCCACCGGGACAGGGTATACGAGCAGTACTTC. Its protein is CASSHRDRVYEQYF.

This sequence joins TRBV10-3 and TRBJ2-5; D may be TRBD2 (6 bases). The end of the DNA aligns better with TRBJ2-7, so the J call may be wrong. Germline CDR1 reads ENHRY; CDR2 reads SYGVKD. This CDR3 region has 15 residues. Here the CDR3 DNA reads TGTGCCATCAGTGAGCCGGAGCTAGCGCCCTACGAGCAGTACTTC. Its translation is CAISEPELAPYEQYF.

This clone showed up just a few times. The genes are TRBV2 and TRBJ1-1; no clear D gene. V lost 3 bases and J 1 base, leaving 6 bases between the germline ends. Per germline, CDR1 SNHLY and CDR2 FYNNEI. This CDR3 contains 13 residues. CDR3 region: CASSDRSNTEAFF. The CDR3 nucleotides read TGTGCCAGCAGTGACAGGTCGAACACTGAAGCTTTCTTT. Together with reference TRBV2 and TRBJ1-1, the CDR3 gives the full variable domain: EPEVTQTPSHQVTQMGQEVILRCVPISNHLYFYWYRQILGQKVEFLVSFYNNEISEKSEIFDDQFSVERPDGSNFTLKIRSTKLEDSAMYFCASSDRSNTEAFFGQGTRLTVV.

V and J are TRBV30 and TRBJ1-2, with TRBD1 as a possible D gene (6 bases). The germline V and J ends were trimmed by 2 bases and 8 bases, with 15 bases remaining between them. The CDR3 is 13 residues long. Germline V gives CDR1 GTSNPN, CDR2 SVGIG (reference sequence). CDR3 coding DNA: TGTGCCTGGAGTCATCCCCTCAGGGGCGGCTACACCTTC. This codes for CAWSHPLRGGYTF.

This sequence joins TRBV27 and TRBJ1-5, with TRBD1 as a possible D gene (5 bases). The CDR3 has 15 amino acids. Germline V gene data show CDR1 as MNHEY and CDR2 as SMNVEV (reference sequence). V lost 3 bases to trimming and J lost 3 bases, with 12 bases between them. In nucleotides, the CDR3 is TGTGCCAGCAGTTTTACGGCAGGGTACAATCAGCCCCAGCATTTT. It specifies CASSFTAGYNQPQHF.

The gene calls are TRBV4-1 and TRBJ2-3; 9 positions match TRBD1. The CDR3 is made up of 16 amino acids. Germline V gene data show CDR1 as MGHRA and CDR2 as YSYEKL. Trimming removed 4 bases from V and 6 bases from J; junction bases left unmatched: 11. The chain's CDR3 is CASSLPLQGARDTQYF. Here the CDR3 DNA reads TGCGCCAGCAGCCTACCGCTACAGGGGGCGCGGGATACGCAGTATTTT.

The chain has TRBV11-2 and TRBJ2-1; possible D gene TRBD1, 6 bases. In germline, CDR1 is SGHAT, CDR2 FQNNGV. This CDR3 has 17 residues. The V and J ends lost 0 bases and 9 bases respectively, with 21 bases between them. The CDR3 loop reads CASSLDSTGWVGSEQFF. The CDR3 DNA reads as TGTGCCAGCAGCTTAGATTCTACAGGGTGGGTTGGCAGTGAGCAGTTCTTC. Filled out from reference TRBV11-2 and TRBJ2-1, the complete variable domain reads EAGVAQSPRYKIIEKRQSVAFWCNPISGHATLYWYQQILGQGPKLLIQFQNNGVVDDSQLPKDRFSAERLKGVDSTLKIQPAKLEDSAVYLCASSLDSTGWVGSEQFFGPGTRLTVL.

CDR3 amino acids: CASSSGTGVRTNEKLFF. The CDR3 DNA is TGTGCCAGCAGTTCCGGGACAGGGGTTCGTACTAATGAAAAACTGTTTTTT. The chain employs TRBV28 and TRBJ1-4, with TRBD1 matching 10 bases. The germline CDR1 and CDR2 sequences are MDHEN and SYDVKM. The CDR3 consists of 17 residues. V shed 4 bases, J shed 2 bases, and the junction held 7 bases outside the gene matches.

CDR3 nucleotides: TGTGCCAGCAGTTTAGCGGGAGGGCGTGCAGATACGCAGTATTTT. Translating it yields CASSLAGGRADTQYF. The J gene is TRBJ2-3, the V gene TRBV28; 9 nucleotides align to TRBD2. In germline, CDR1 is MDHEN, CDR2 SYDVKM. CDR3 length: 15 amino acids. V shed 2 bases, J shed 4 bases, and the junction held 4 bases outside the gene matches.

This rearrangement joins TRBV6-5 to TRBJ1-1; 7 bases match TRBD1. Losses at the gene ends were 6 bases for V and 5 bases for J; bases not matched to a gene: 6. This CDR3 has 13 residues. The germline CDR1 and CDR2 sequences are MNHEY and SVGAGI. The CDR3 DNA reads TGTGCCAGCAGCCCTAGGGGGCTGACTGAAGCTTTCTTT. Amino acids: CASSPRGLTEAFF.

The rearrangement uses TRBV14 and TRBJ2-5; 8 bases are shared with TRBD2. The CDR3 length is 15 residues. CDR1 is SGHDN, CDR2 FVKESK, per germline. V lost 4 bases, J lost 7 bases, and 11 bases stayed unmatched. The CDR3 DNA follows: TGTGCCAGCAGCCCATGGACTAGCAGGGGCGGGACCCAGTACTTC. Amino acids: CASSPWTSRGGTQYF.

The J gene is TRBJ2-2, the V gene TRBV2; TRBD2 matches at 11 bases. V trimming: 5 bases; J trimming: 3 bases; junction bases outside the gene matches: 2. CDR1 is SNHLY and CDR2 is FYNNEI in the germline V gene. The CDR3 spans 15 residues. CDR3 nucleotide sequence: TGTGCCAGCAGTATACTAGCGGGAGACACCGGGGAGCTGTTTTTT. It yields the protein CASSILAGDTGELFF.

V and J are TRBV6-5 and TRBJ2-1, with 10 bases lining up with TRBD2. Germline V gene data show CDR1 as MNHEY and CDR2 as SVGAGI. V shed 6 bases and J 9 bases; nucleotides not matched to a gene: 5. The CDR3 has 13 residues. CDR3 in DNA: TGTGCCAGCAGAGCGGGAGGGGACAGTGAGCAGTTCTTC. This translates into CASRAGGDSEQFF.

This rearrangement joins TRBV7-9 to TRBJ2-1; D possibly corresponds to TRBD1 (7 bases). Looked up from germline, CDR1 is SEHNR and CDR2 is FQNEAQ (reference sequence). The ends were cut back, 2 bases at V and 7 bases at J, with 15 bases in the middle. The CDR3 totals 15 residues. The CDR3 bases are TGTGCCAGCAGCTTATACAGGGGAGGCATAAATGAGCAGTTCTTC. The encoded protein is CASSLYRGGINEQFF.

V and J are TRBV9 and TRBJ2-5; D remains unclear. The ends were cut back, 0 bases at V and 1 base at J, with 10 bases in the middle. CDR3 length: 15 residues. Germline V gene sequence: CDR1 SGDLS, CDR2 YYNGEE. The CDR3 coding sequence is TGTGCCAGCAGCGTAGGTGGTTCAGTCCAAGAGACCCAGTACTTC. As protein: CASSVGGSVQETQYF.

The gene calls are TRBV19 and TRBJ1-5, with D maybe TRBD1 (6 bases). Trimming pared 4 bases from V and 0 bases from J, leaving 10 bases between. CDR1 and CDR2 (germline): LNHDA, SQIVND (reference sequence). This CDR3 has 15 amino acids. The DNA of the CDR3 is TGTGCCAGTAGTACTACAGGGAATAGCAATCAGCCCCAGCATTTT. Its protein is CASSTTGNSNQPQHF.